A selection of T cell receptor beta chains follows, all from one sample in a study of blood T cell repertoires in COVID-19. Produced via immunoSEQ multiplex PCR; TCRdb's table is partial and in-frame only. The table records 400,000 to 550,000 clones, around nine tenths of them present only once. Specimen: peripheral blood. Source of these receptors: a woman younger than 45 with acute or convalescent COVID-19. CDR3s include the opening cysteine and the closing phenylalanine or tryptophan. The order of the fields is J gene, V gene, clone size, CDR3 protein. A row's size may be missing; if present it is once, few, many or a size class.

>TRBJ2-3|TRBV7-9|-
CASSRFGSGGAGGDTQYF
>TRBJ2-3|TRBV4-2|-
CASSQGRDLGDTQYF
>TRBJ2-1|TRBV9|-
CASSTGEAINEQFF
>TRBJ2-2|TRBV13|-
CASSLGRVANTGELFF
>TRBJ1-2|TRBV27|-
CASSFAAKDYGYTF
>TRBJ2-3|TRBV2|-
CASSELVGGTDTQYF
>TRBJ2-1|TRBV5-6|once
CASSFRSSRNEQFF
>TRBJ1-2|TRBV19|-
CASSINPGYYGYTF
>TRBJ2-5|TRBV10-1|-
CASSAGSGGAGKTQYF
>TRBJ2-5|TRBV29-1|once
CSAAKETQYF
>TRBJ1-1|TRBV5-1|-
CASSSLTRDSNTEAFF
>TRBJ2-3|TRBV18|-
CASSPPGGTQYF
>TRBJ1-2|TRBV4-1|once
CASSHSTGLGGYTF
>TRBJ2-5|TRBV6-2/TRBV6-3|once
CASSSLGLAGSQETQYF
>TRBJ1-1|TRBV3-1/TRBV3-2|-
CASSPLEGALSTEAFF
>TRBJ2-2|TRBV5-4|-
CASSTGAGTGELFF
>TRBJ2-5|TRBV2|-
CASSEDRVAETQYF
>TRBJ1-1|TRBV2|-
CASSGHPNTEAFF
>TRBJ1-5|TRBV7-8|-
CASTGHLSNQPQHF